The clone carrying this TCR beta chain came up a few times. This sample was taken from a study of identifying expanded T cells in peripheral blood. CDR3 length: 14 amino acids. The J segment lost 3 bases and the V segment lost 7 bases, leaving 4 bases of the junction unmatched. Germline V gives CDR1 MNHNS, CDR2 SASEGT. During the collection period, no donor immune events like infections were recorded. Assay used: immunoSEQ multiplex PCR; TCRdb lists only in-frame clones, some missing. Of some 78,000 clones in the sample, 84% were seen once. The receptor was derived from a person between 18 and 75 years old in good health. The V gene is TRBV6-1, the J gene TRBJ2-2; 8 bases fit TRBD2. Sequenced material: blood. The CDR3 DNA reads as TGTGCCAGCACGGGAGGGTGGGACACCGGGGAGCTGTTTTTT. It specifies CASTGGWDTGELFF.